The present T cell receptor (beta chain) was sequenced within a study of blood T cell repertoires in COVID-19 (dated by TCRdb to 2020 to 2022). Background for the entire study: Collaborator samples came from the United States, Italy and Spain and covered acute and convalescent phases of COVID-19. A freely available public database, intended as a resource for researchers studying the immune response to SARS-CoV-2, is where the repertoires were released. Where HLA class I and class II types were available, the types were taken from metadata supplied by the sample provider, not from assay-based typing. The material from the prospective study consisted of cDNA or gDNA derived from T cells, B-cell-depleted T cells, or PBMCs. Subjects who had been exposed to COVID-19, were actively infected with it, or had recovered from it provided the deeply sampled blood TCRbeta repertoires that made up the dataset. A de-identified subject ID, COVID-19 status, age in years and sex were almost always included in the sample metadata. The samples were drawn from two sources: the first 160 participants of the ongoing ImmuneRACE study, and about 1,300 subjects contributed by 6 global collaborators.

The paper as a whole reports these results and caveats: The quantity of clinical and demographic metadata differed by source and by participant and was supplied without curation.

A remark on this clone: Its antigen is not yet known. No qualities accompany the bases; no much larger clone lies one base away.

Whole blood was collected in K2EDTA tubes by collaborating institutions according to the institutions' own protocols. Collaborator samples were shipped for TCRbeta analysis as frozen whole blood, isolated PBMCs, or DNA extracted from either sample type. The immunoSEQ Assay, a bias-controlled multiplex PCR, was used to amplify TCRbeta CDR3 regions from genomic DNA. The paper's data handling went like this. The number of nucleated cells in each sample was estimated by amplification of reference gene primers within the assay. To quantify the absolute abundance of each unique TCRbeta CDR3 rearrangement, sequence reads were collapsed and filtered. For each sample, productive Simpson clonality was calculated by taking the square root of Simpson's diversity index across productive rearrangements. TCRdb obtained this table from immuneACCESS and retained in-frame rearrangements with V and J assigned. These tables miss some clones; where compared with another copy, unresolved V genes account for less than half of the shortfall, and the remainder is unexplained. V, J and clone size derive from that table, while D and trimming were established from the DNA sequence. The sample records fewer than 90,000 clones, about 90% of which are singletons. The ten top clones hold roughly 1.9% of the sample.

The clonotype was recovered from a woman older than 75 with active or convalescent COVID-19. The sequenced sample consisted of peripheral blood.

The DNA is TGTGCCAGCAGCCCACTAGCGGGGGGGCTTGGCGGGGAGCTGTTTTTT. Translated, it reads CASSPLAGGLGGELFF. This sequence uses TRBV5-4 and TRBJ2-2; TRBD2 matches 13 bases in the middle. From cysteine to phenylalanine, the CDR3 is 16 amino acids long. Kept here is only the CDR3 DNA, which spans 48 bases and is read in frame from base 1. According to the germline V gene (reference sequence), CDR1 reads SGHNT and CDR2 reads YYREEE. Germline trimming amounts to 4 bases on V and 7 bases on J, with 7 as the count of junction bases outside the gene matches.